Listed here are 17 T cell receptor beta chains from one sample, sequenced in a study of blood T cells in healthy people across ages. Next came a second PCR, run for 7 to 11 cycles, which used a sample-barcoded 5' primer along with a J-beta primer mix. TCRdb re-analysed the 5' RACE reads in MiXCR, keeping a single row per CDR3 protein. Of 540,000 or so distinct CDR3 sequences listed, more than 20% are singletons. A further study also used this sample, focusing on T cells of mothers and their children.

Sequencing input: blood. The receptors come from a boy between 5 and 17 years old in good health.

This sequence joins TRBV14 and TRBJ2-2, with TRBD2 as a possible D gene (6 bases). Per the germline V gene, CDR1 is SGHDN and CDR2 is FVKESK. This CDR3 has 19 amino acids. V was pared by 0 bases and J by 4 bases, with 21 bases between. This chain's CDR3 is CASSQDDSVRGGLTGELFF. DNA of the CDR3: TGTGCCAGCAGCCAAGATGACAGTGTAAGGGGAGGTCTCACCGGGGAGCTGTTTTTT.

The chain uses TRBV7-2 and TRBJ2-1; D gene ambiguous. The V end was cut by 5 bases, the J end by 6 bases, with 14 bases between. Germline assignment: CDR1 SGHTA and CDR2 FQGNSA. The CDR3 runs to 14 residues. The CDR3 DNA sequence: TGTGCCAGCAGCCGCGAGTTTGGCGTCAATGAGCAGTTCTTC. It specifies CASSREFGVNEQFF.

This clonotype came up many times. This chain links TRBV5-1 with TRBJ2-7; 7 bases map to TRBD1. Germline CDR1 is SGHRS and CDR2 is YFSETQ. The V gene end was trimmed by 3 bases and the J gene end by 5 bases; junction bases not matched to a gene: 8. The CDR3 runs 14 residues. CDR3 DNA: TGCGCCAGCAGCTACTCACAGGGGTCTGACGAGCAGTACTTC. This encodes CASSYSQGSDEQYF.

This clonotype was recorded only once. At one end the junction does not follow the germline gene, possibly because of a read error. This chain links TRBV7-7 with TRBJ2-1; TRBD1 matches at 7 bases. Germline V gene lookup returns CDR1 SSHAT and CDR2 FNYEAQ (reference sequence). The CDR3 spans 13 residues. CDR3 bases: TGTGCTAGCAGCCCCGAGATCAGGGGGGAGCAGTTCTTC. Translation: CASSPEIRGEQFF.

This clonotype has only a few counts. V usage is TRBV5-1 and J usage is TRBJ2-5; D is possibly TRBD1 (6 bases). With the DNA end fitting TRBJ2-1 better, the J assignment may be wrong. CDR3 length: 15 residues. CDR1 is SGHRS and CDR2 is YFSETQ in the germline V gene. The CDR3 loop is CASSPQRQEVDEQFF. CDR3 nucleotides: TGCGCCAGCAGCCCGCAGAGACAGGAGGTCGATGAGCAGTTCTTC.

J is TRBJ2-6 and V is TRBV6-2 or TRBV6-3; D remains unclear. V gave up 5 bases and J gave up 2 bases, with 7 bases separating them. The CDR3 is 14 amino acids. The germline CDR1 and CDR2 sequences are MNHEY and SVGEGT. The CDR3 DNA sequence: TGTGCCAGCAGTGGGGTAACTGGGGCCAACGTCCTGACTTTC. It encodes CASSGVTGANVLTF.

The rearrangement uses TRBV28 and TRBJ2-5, with a weak D call TRBD2 (5 bases). The DNA end is a closer match to TRBJ2-7, so the J assignment may be wrong. This CDR3 spans 18 amino acids. CDR1 is MDHEN, CDR2 SYDVKM, per germline. CDR3 region: CASSPWELQDSSSYEQYF. DNA of the CDR3: TGTGCCAGCAGCCCCTGGGAGCTGCAGGATAGCAGCTCCTACGAGCAGTACTTC.

This clonotype was counted between two and nine times. The chain combines TRBV7-2 with TRBJ2-5; tentatively, D is TRBD1 or TRBD2 (6 bases each). CDR3 length equals 15 residues. CDR1 is SGHTA and CDR2 is FQGNSA in the germline V gene. The V gene lost 1 base and the J gene lost 5 bases, with 14 bases spanning the gap. The CDR3: CASSLVRGVGETQYF. CDR3 nucleotides: TGTGCCAGCAGCTTAGTAAGGGGGGTCGGGGAGACCCAGTACTTC.

The rearrangement uses TRBV20-1 and TRBJ1-1; D unclear. Germline V gives CDR1 DFQATT, CDR2 SNEGSKA (reference sequence). Between the trimmed V and J ends, which lost 5 bases and 6 bases, there was a span of 10 bases. This CDR3 spans 11 amino acids. The CDR3 DNA reads TGCAGTGCTCGCCGGGATGCTGAAGCTTTCTTT. It is translated as CSARRDAEAFF.

This clonotype was counted a few times. Germline and junction disagree at one end, which may indicate a read error. CDR3 residues: CASRPTGAPPNRF. CDR3 coding DNA: TGTGCCAGCAGACCAACGGGTGCCCCACCCAATCGCTTC. This chain connects TRBV28 to TRBJ2-1, with D uncertain. CDR1 and CDR2 from the germline V gene are MDHEN and SYDVKM. The CDR3 is made up of 13 amino acids.

This clonotype turned up a few times. This sequence joins TRBV12-3 or TRBV12-4 and TRBJ2-1; unclear D gene. V dropped 7 bases and J dropped 5 bases, with 18 bases sitting between them. The CDR3 consists of 15 residues. This CDR3 is CASTPILRRNNEQFF. As DNA, the CDR3 is TGTGCCAGCACCCCCATCCTTCGACGAAACAATGAGCAGTTCTTC.

For this clonotype: A much more abundant neighbour one base away suggests this may be a read error. The CDR3 reads CASTFTDTQYF. The CDR3 bases are TGTGCCAGCACCTTCACAGATACGCAGTATTTT. This chain uses TRBV27 with TRBJ2-3; D remains ambiguous. The CDR3 length is 11 residues. Per germline, CDR1 MNHEY and CDR2 SMNVEV (reference sequence). The germline V and J ends were trimmed by 7 bases and 2 bases, with 4 bases remaining between them.

This rearrangement joins TRBV18 to TRBJ2-5; D possibly corresponds to TRBD2 (6 bases). The germline gives CDR1 KGHSH, CDR2 LQKENI. The CDR3 is 15 amino acids. Trimming pared 2 bases from V and 1 base from J, leaving 11 bases between. The CDR3 here is CASSPTGLPQETQYF. The DNA of the CDR3 is TGTGCCAGCTCACCAACCGGACTACCCCAAGAGACCCAGTACTTC.

This clonotype turned up a few times. The rearrangement links TRBV20-1 to TRBJ1-1; no definite D call. The CDR3 is 14 residues long. Germline values: CDR1 DFQATT, CDR2 SNEGSKA (reference sequence). V dropped 0 bases and J dropped 5 bases, with 13 bases sitting between them. The CDR3 DNA follows: TGCAGTGCTAGAGATAATCAGGACGGGACTGAAGCTTTCTTT. Its translation is CSARDNQDGTEAFF.

The rearrangement uses TRBV28 and TRBJ2-7; D ambiguous. The CDR3 loop spans 13 amino acids. In germline, CDR1 is MDHEN, CDR2 SYDVKM. V lost 3 bases, J lost 2 bases, and 8 bases lay in between. CDR3 sequence (DNA): TGTGCCAGCAGTTTGCAGCGAGCCTACGAGCAGTACTTC. Translated: CASSLQRAYEQYF.

The chain uses TRBV7-3 and TRBJ2-2; D is perhaps TRBD1 (5 bases). In germline, CDR1 is SGHTA, CDR2 FQGTGA. V dropped 5 bases and J dropped 3 bases, with 13 bases sitting between them. This CDR3 comprises 15 residues. The CDR3 reads CASSPGFLDTGELFF. The CDR3 DNA is TGTGCCAGCAGCCCAGGGTTCTTGGACACCGGGGAGCTGTTTTTT.

The chain employs TRBV3-1 and TRBJ2-3; maybe TRBD2 (6 bases). The CDR3 totals 12 residues. The V and J ends lost 4 bases and 9 bases respectively, with 11 bases between them. Germline CDR1 is LGHDT and CDR2 is YNNKEL (reference sequence). The CDR3 here is CASSPSGRTQYF. Written as DNA, the CDR3 is TGTGCCAGCAGCCCCTCGGGGAGGACGCAGTATTTT.